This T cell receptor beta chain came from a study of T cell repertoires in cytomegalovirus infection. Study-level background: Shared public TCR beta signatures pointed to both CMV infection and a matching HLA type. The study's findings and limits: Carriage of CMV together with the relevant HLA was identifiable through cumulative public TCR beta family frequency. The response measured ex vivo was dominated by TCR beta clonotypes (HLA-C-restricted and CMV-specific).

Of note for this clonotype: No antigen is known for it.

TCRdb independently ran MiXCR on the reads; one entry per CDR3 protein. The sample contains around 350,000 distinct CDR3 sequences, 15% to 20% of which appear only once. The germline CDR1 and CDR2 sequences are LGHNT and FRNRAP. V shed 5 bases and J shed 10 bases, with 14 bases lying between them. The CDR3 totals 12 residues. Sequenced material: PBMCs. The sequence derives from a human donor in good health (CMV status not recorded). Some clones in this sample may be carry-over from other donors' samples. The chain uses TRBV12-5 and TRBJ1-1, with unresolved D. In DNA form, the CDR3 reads TGTGCTAGTGGTGCTCCGGGGATTGGAGCTTTCTTT. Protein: CASGAPGIGAFF.